Below, 8 T cell receptor beta chains from the same sample are listed, as sequenced in a study of blood T cell repertoires in COVID-19. The method was immunoSEQ multiplex PCR; TCRdb's version includes in-frame clones alone and lacks a portion of them. The table lists some 190,000 clones, roughly 79% of them singletons, with approximately 11% in the top ten. Sequenced: peripheral blood. The receptors were sampled from a woman in her 40s with COVID-19, enrolled during active disease.

This clone was counted a few times. The genes are TRBV28 and TRBJ1-2; D is undetermined. Trimming removed 2 bases at V and 2 bases at J, with 6 bases between. The CDR3 is 13 amino acids. Germline V gene sequence: CDR1 MDHEN, CDR2 SYDVKM. CDR3 sequence (DNA): TGTGCCAGCAGTTTAAGTCAGAACTATGGCTACACCTTC. Residues: CASSLSQNYGYTF.

This sequence joins TRBV6-5 and TRBJ1-1; 8 bases map to TRBD1. Losses at the gene ends were 7 bases for V and 3 bases for J; bases not matched to a gene: 7. Germline loops: CDR1 MNHEY, CDR2 SVGAGI. This CDR3 comprises 14 residues. The CDR3 DNA reads as TGTGCCAGCACCCCGGACAGGGCGGACACTGAAGCTTTCTTT. Protein product: CASTPDRADTEAFF.

This clone was seen a single time. The chain links TRBV7-2 to TRBJ2-7, with TRBD2 as a possible D gene (7 bases). V lost 3 bases and J 4 bases, leaving 16 bases between the germline ends. Germline lookup yields CDR1 SGHTA and CDR2 FQGNSA. The CDR3 spans 15 residues. As DNA, the CDR3 is TGTGCCAGCAGCTTCCGAGGGGGGGCCTTATACGAGCAGTACGTC. It encodes CASSFRGGALYEQYV.

V and J are TRBV5-1 and TRBJ2-1; TRBD2 matches at 8 bases. The CDR3 length is 18 residues. The ends lost 0 bases at V and 0 bases at J; junction bases unmatched: 8. Germline CDR1 reads SGHRS; CDR2 reads YFSETQ. The CDR3 protein is CASSLVTSVMNSYNEQFF. The DNA of the CDR3 is TGCGCCAGCAGCTTGGTGACTAGCGTTATGAACTCCTACAATGAGCAGTTCTTC.

The chain recombines TRBV19 with TRBJ2-7, with 7 nucleotides matching TRBD2. Germline V gene lookup returns CDR1 LNHDA and CDR2 SQIVND (reference sequence). Trimming took 5 bases from V and 4 from J; bases not matched to a gene: 5. The CDR3 loop spans 13 amino acids. The CDR3 bases are TGTGCCAGTAGTGCTCTTAGCGGGTACGAGCAGTACTTC. This sequence encodes CASSALSGYEQYF.

This sequence joins TRBV6-4 and TRBJ2-1, with 8 bases matching TRBD2. V was clipped by 7 bases and J by 2 bases; unmatched bases: 10. This CDR3 contains 16 residues. Germline CDR1 and CDR2: MRHNA and SNTAGT. CDR3 sequence reads: CASILTGTSPYNEQFF. The CDR3 DNA sequence: TGTGCCAGCATTTTAACCGGGACTAGTCCCTACAATGAGCAGTTCTTC.

This chain joins TRBV5-4 and TRBJ1-2, with D possibly TRBD1 on 5 matching bases. This CDR3 has 17 amino acids. Germline-derived CDR1 and CDR2 are SGHNT and YYREEE (reference sequence). V lost 0 bases and J 6 bases, leaving 21 bases between the germline ends. CDR3 sequence (DNA): TGTGCCAGCAGCTTGGGAGGTCTCGCAGGGAAGATCGATGGCTACACCTTC. Translated: CASSLGGLAGKIDGYTF.

There are many counts of this clone. The chain joins TRBV30 to TRBJ1-5, with D unclear. The germline gives CDR1 GTSNPN, CDR2 SVGIG (reference sequence). CDR3 size: 13 residues. V dropped 1 base and J dropped 5 bases, with 9 bases sitting between them. The CDR3 bases are TGTGCCTGGAGTGCCGGACTATATCAGCCCCAGCATTTT. It translates to CAWSAGLYQPQHF.